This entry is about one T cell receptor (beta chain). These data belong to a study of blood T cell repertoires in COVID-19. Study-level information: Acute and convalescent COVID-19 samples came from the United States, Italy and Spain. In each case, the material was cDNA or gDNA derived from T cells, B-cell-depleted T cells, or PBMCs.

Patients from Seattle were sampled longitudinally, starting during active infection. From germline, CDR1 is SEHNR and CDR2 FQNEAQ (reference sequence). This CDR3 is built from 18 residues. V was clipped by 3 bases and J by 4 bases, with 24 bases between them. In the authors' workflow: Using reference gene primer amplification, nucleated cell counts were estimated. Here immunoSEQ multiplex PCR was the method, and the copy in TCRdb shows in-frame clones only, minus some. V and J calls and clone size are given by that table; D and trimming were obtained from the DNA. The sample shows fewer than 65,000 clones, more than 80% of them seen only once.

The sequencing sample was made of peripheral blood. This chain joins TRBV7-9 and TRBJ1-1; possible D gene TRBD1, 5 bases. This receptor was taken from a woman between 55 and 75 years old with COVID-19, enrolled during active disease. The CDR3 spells CASSFYIGGLSGATEAFF. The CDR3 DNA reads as TGTGCCAGCAGCTTCTACATCGGGGGACTCTCCGGGGCCACTGAAGCTTTCTTT.